These 10 T cell receptor beta chains share one sample of origin, sequenced in a study of post-analysis software for immune sequencing data. These receptors' targets are unknown. Findings and caveats of the study: Roughly 5 TRBV segments occurring more often in patients than controls included TRBV5-6, TRBV5-1 and TRBV20-1.

Unique molecular identifiers tagged the TCR beta cDNA libraries. TCRdb re-analysed the PCR reads in MiXCR, keeping a single row per CDR3 protein. This repertoire shows some 690,000 distinct CDR3 sequences, 55% to 70% found once; its top ten account for roughly 12%. Sequencing was performed on blood. Receptor source: a girl aged 2 to 9 with multiple sclerosis.

This rearrangement joins TRBV7-2 to TRBJ2-1; perhaps TRBD2 as D (6 bases). The CDR3 runs 16 residues. Trimming took 1 base from V and 6 from J, leaving 16 bases between them. Germline CDR1 reads SGHTA; CDR2 reads FQGNSA. The CDR3 protein is CASSLGYSGPCNEQFF. The DNA for the CDR3 is TGTGCCAGCAGCTTAGGTTATAGCGGTCCTTGCAATGAGCAGTTCTTC.

The rearrangement uses TRBV7-3 and TRBJ2-7; 9 bases fit TRBD1. The CDR3 is 14 amino acids. Trimming removed 5 bases from V and 5 bases from J; junction bases left unmatched: 7. Germline values: CDR1 SGHTA, CDR2 FQGTGA. CDR3 protein: CASSRGTGTDEQYF. CDR3 sequence (DNA): TGTGCCAGCAGCCGGGGGACAGGGACCGACGAGCAGTACTTC.

This sequence joins TRBV28 and TRBJ2-6; 9 bases agree with TRBD1. This CDR3 is 15 amino acids long. Germline V gene data show CDR1 as MDHEN and CDR2 as SYDVKM. With 8 bases clipped from V and 19 bases from J, the junction kept 21 bases outside the gene matches. In DNA form, the CDR3 reads TGTGCCAGCGCCGGGACAGGGAAGGCTGGGGCCAGGGACACTTTC. This encodes CASAGTGKAGARDTF.

This rearrangement joins TRBV5-4 to TRBJ1-2, with D tentatively TRBD1 (6 bases). CDR1 and CDR2 from the germline V gene are SGHNT and YYREEE (reference sequence). This CDR3 spans 13 amino acids. V lost 0 bases and J 6 bases, leaving 9 bases between the germline ends. CDR3 bases: TGTGCCAGCAGCTTGGGGGGGCTGGATGGCTACACCTTC. Its protein product is CASSLGGLDGYTF. The complete variable domain, with remaining parts taken from reference TRBV5-4 and TRBJ1-2, reads ETGVTQSPTHLIKTRGQQVTLRCSSQSGHNTVSWYQQALGQGPQFIFQYYREEENGRGNFPPRFSGLQFPNYSSELNVNALELDDSALYLCASSLGGLDGYTFGSGTRLTVV.

DNA for the CDR3: TGTGCCAGCAGTTACCGGAGTCAGCCTGGCTACACCTTC. Translation: CASSYRSQPGYTF. The chain links TRBV6-6 to TRBJ1-2; D remains ambiguous. This CDR3 contains 13 residues. V gave up 2 bases and J gave up 7 bases, with 11 bases separating them. Germline lookup yields CDR1 MNHNY and CDR2 SVGAGI (reference sequence).

The sample holds a few counts of this clonotype. The rearrangement uses TRBV6-1 and TRBJ2-4, with D possibly TRBD1 on 5 matching bases. Germline assignment: CDR1 MNHNS and CDR2 SASEGT. The CDR3 has 10 residues. The V end lost 11 bases, the J end lost 7 bases, and 9 bases lay between the germline ends. The CDR3 is CAVGDNIQYF. CDR3 in DNA: TGTGCCGTAGGGGATAACATTCAGTACTTC.

This clonotype was detected a few times. The V and J genes are TRBV21-1 and TRBJ2-5. TRBV21-1 is noted as a pseudogene. The CDR3 has 13 residues. CDR3 nucleotides: TGTGCCAGCAGCAAAGAAGTCAGGGAGACCCAGTACTTC. This encodes CASSKEVRETQYF.

Concerning this clonotype itself: The junction departs from the called germline gene at one end, perhaps through a read error. J is TRBJ2-5 and V is TRBV24-1; tentative D call: TRBD1 (6 bases). Germline V CDR1 and CDR2: KGHDR, SFDVKD. The CDR3 runs to 15 residues. The CDR3 loop reads CATSDGTTPQEAQYF. CDR3 bases: TGTGCCACCAGTGACGGGACAACACCCCAAGAGGCCCAGTACTTC.

There are a few counts of this clonotype. The rearrangement uses TRBV29-1 and TRBJ2-1; D is possibly TRBD1 (5 bases). The CDR3 is 13 amino acids. Trimming removed 5 bases at V and 8 bases at J, with 16 bases between. In germline, CDR1 is SQVTM, CDR2 ANQGSEA. The CDR3 nucleotides read TGCAGCGTTAGGGGCCGGTTAAGGGATGAGCAGTTCTTC. This gives the protein CSVRGRLRDEQFF.

The chain employs TRBV5-1 and TRBJ1-1; TRBD1 is a possible D gene (5 bases). Per germline, CDR1 SGHRS and CDR2 YFSETQ. There are 16 residues in the CDR3. V shed 2 bases and J shed 2 bases, with 16 bases lying between them. The DNA of the CDR3 is TGCGCCAGCAGCTTTTCTTCCTCCGGGGGAAACACTGAAGCTTTCTTT. Protein product: CASSFSSSGGNTEAFF.